This T cell receptor (beta chain) comes out of a study of CD8 T cells in ankylosing spondylitis. On this clonotype: Its antigen is not known.

The CDR3 loop spans 16 amino acids. Per germline, CDR1 LGHNA and CDR2 YNFKEQ. Trimming took 1 base from V and 2 from J; bases not matched to a gene: 2. Regarding the study as a whole: In peripheral blood, disease-linked CD8+ clones occurred at relatively low frequencies. Previous work reported some of these motif variants in the synovial fluid and blood of reactive arthritis. Significantly higher representation of disease-linked clones was reported for matched ankylosing spondylitis synovial fluid. For ankylosing spondylitis blood, a TCR beta motif of about 8 highly homologous variants appeared characteristic.

Using quantitative 5'-RACE with molecular barcodes, the authors made TCR beta libraries. TCRdb used MiXCR to reprocess the 5' RACE reads, holding one entry per CDR3 protein. The data hold under 850,000 distinct CDR3 sequences, with around 19% observed a single time. The receptor comes from a male donor with ankylosing spondylitis. The J gene is TRBJ2-1, the V gene TRBV4-2, with 10 bases fitting TRBD2. The sequenced material came from blood, either unsorted or a sorted T cell fraction (not recorded which). CDR3 sequence (DNA): TGTGCCAGCAGCCAAGCAGCGGGAGGGCCCTACAATGAGCAGTTCTTC. It specifies CASSQAAGGPYNEQFF.